This T cell receptor beta chain emerged from a study of blood T cell repertoires in COVID-19. The table came from immunoSEQ multiplex PCR; TCRdb's copy has only in-frame clones and leaves some out. The table includes 70,000 to 95,000 clones, about 90% detected once. The CDR3 is made up of 15 amino acids. CDR1 is SGHRS, CDR2 YFSETQ, per germline. J lost 4 bases, V lost 4 bases, and 8 bases had no gene match. Sequencing was done on a sample of peripheral blood. This chain joins TRBV5-1 and TRBJ1-2; 9 bases map to TRBD1. The sequence came from a woman aged 50 to 60 in a cohort sampled during active COVID-19. CDR3 sequence reads: CASSAGQGTGYGYTF. The CDR3 region has the DNA TGCGCCAGCAGCGCGGGACAGGGTACGGGCTATGGCTACACCTTC.